This T cell receptor beta chain was sequenced during a study of post-analysis software for immune sequencing data (dated by TCRdb to the mid-2010s). At the level of the whole study: Relapsing-remitting, secondary progressive and progressive-relapsing multiple sclerosis were recorded as disease courses, and subtype annotation was lacking for some patients. The patient repertoires were set against eleven to twelve previously published healthy control repertoires from donors whose ages ranged from 6 to 25 years. A subset of samples was prepared in parallel using single-end sample barcoding, then pooled and co-amplified after Illumina adapter ligation.

To demonstrate the VDJtools post-analysis software, the study profiled TCR beta repertoires from the peripheral blood of approximately twelve young patients with multiple sclerosis. The multiple sclerosis patients were children and adolescents ranging in age from about 6 to 17 years. The library was built by means of PCR. The instrument given in TCRdb is Illumina HiSeq 2500. To reduce PCR and sequencing biases, unique molecular identifiers were incorporated into the TCR beta cDNA libraries. Roughly 500,000 cDNA molecules were obtained per 1 to 10 million input T cells, so each molecule approximated one T cell. The patient libraries were prepared and sequenced with the same protocol used for the earlier healthy control dataset. Within a given batch, samples were prepared together, multiplexed and sequenced on the same HiSeq lane. In the source study's methods: Raw barcoded reads were processed with MIGEC, and single-read molecular identifier groups were discarded before consensus assembly and CDR3 extraction. VDJtools was used for post-analysis of the clonotype tables, with diversity normalized by down-sampling every dataset to the smallest sample size. Repertoire overlap clustering matched CDR3 amino acid but not nucleotide sequences to correct batch-related cross-sample contamination. TCRdb took the public reads, trimmed them with fastp at Q25, ran MiXCR for clone calling and kept in-frame beta chains. Entries are consolidated by CDR3 protein sequence, retaining the most common genes and DNA. The V and J calls reflect TCRdb's pipeline rather than the authors' work. The sample has around 440,000 distinct CDR3 sequences on record, roughly 45% of them singletons. The ten largest clones take up about an eighth of the sample.

The study at large found these results: Significantly higher frequencies in patients than in controls were found for five TRBV segments, including TRBV5-6, TRBV5-1 and TRBV20-1. Multiple sclerosis patients had significantly lower normalized Chao1 diversity than controls, a result that suggests substantial peripheral T-cell clonal expansion. Direct clustering with F measure revealed strong co-clustering of samples prepared in the same batch, which led to a batch-effect correction. The control group was slightly older than the multiple sclerosis patient group.

The V end gives up 4 bases and the J end 1 base, leaving 3 bases in the junction not matched to a gene. From its cysteine to its phenylalanine, the CDR3 spans 16 amino acids. Left in the record is the CDR3 DNA by itself, 48 bases read in frame from the first base. The germline V gene yields SGHDN for CDR1 and FVKESK for CDR2. About this clonotype itself: There is no known antigen for this receptor. No clone much larger than this one lies a single base away; base qualities are absent.

The TCR sequence derives from a girl aged 10 to 17 with multiple sclerosis. The V gene is TRBV14 and the J gene is TRBJ2-1, with TRBD2 matching 11 junction bases. Sample: blood. The CDR3 protein is CASSRLAGYSYNEQFF. The DNA sequence is given as TGTGCCAGCAGCCGACTAGCGGGGTATTCCTACAATGAGCAGTTCTTC.